This T cell receptor (beta chain) was obtained from a study of cytomegalovirus exposure and HLA in healthy donors. V trimming: 3 bases; J trimming: 2 bases; junction bases outside the gene matches: 13. The length of the CDR3 is 17 residues. Germline values: CDR1 SGHNT, CDR2 YYREEE (reference sequence). PCR involved 60 Vbeta and 13 Jbeta primers. Assay used: immunoSEQ multiplex PCR; TCRdb lists only in-frame clones, some missing. The sample yields around 140,000 clones, about four fifths seen once. Study-wide results and caveats: A later analysis found TCR association rates differed by HLA locus, highest for DRB1 and lowest for HLA-C.

Of note for this clone: Its antigen is unknown.

J is TRBJ2-7 and V is TRBV5-4; TRBD2 matches 8 bases. The clonotype was recovered from a male donor in good health and CMV-seronegative. Sequencing used PBMCs. CDR3 sequence: CASSYAGLAGLPYEQYF. The CDR3 DNA reads as TGTGCCAGCAGCTACGCGGGTTTAGCGGGGCTCCCCTACGAGCAGTACTTC.